The 22 T cell receptor beta chains given below trace back to one sample, sequenced in a study of T cell repertoires in cytomegalovirus infection. TCRdb reanalysed the reads using MiXCR and keeps one entry per CDR3 protein. The repertoire holds about 600,000 distinct CDR3 sequences, with 20% to 25% as singletons. The sequencing sample was made of CD8+ T cells from PBMCs. These receptors all come from a human donor in good health (CMV status not recorded). Some clones in this sample may be carry-over from other donors' samples.

The CDR3 sequence: CSARDPLAGGLDTQYF. The CDR3 DNA is TGCAGTGCTAGAGATCCGCTAGCGGGGGGGCTAGATACGCAGTATTTT. This rearrangement joins TRBV20-1 to TRBJ2-3, with 12 positions matching TRBD2. J lost 5 bases, V lost 0 bases, and 6 bases had no gene match. The CDR3 is 16 amino acids. Looked up from germline, CDR1 is DFQATT and CDR2 is SNEGSKA (reference sequence).

The chain has TRBV7-8 and TRBJ1-1; D is unclear. Germline V gives CDR1 SGHVS, CDR2 FQNEAQ. The CDR3 covers 16 residues. The V end lost 3 bases, the J end lost 0 bases, and 14 bases lay between the germline ends. This CDR3 reads CASSLEVPNLNTEAFF. The CDR3 bases are TGTGCCAGCAGCTTGGAGGTGCCCAACTTGAACACTGAAGCTTTCTTT.

Note on this clonotype: It may be a read error: a sequence one base away is much more abundant. The J gene is TRBJ2-3, the V gene TRBV7-6; a weak D match, TRBD2 (6 bases). The CDR3 spans 14 residues. Deletions cut 2 bases from V and 5 bases from J, with 11 bases between. Germline values: CDR1 SGHVS, CDR2 FNYEAQ. CDR3 in DNA: TGTGCCAGCAGCTTATTCCGGGAGTTAGATACGCAGTATTTT. Protein sequence: CASSLFRELDTQYF. Together with reference TRBV7-6 and TRBJ2-3, the CDR3 gives the full variable domain: GAGVSQSPRYKVTKRGQDVALRCDPISGHVSLYWYRQALGQGPEFLTYFNYEAQQDKSGLPNDRFSAERPEGSISTLTIQRTEQRDSAMYRCASSLFRELDTQYFGPGTRLTVL.

There are many counts of this clonotype. This chain links TRBV28 with TRBJ2-7, with 12 positions matching TRBD1. Germline V CDR1 and CDR2: MDHEN, SYDVKM. J was trimmed by 3 bases and V by 6 bases; bases with no gene match: 18. The CDR3 length is 19 residues. The CDR3 bases are TGTGCCAGCAGCTCCCCCAGGGACAGGGGGCGCGGGTTTGTCTACGAGCAGTACTTC. Translating gives CASSSPRDRGRGFVYEQYF.

This clonotype turned up a few times. This rearrangement joins TRBV6-6 to TRBJ2-5; D remains ambiguous. This CDR3 is built from 18 residues. CDR1 is MNHNY and CDR2 is SVGAGI in the germline V gene (reference sequence). V was shortened by 0 bases and J by 4 bases, with 21 bases between the two germline ends. The CDR3 protein is CASSYSLASHTPGETQYF. CDR3 coding DNA: TGTGCCAGCAGTTACTCTTTGGCTAGTCATACCCCCGGAGAGACCCAGTACTTC.

The V and J genes are TRBV2 and TRBJ1-2; weak D call: TRBD1 (5 bases). The CDR3 consists of 12 residues. CDR1 and CDR2 (germline): SNHLY, FYNNEI. Trimming took 3 bases from V and 5 from J, leaving 7 bases between them. The CDR3 loop is CASSDAGYGYTF. Written as DNA, the CDR3 is TGTGCCAGCAGTGATGCAGGGTATGGCTACACCTTC.

This clonotype was counted only a few times. CDR3: CASSSNVWGPNRNQPQHF. Here the CDR3 DNA reads TGTGCCAGCAGTTCAAACGTGTGGGGGCCCAACAGGAATCAGCCCCAGCATTTT. The rearrangement links TRBV27 to TRBJ1-5, with D maybe TRBD1 (6 bases). The V and J ends lost 4 bases and 4 bases respectively, with 23 bases between them. This CDR3 region has 18 residues. Germline CDR1 MNHEY, CDR2 SMNVEV (reference sequence).

The sample holds a few counts of this clonotype. The chain uses TRBV29-1 and TRBJ2-7, with 10 bases aligning to TRBD1. The germline V gene encodes CDR1 SQVTM and CDR2 ANQGSEA. The J segment lost 4 bases and the V segment lost 6 bases, leaving 9 bases of the junction unmatched. The CDR3 totals 14 residues. This CDR3 reads CSVGTGTGDYEQYF. The CDR3, as DNA: TGCAGCGTGGGGACGGGGACAGGGGATTACGAGCAGTACTTC.

This clonotype was detected ten times or more. This rearrangement joins TRBV5-6 to TRBJ2-1; TRBD2 matches at 7 bases. From germline, CDR1 is SGHDT and CDR2 YYEEEE. The CDR3 has 16 residues. The trim removed 4 bases at V and 6 bases at J, leaving 13 bases unmatched. The CDR3 bases are TGTGCCAGCAGCGTCTCCTTGGCGGGGGTTGCCAATGAGCAGTTCTTC. It codes for CASSVSLAGVANEQFF.

The chain links TRBV6-1 to TRBJ2-7; D is perhaps TRBD1 or TRBD2 (6 bases each). The V and J ends lost 10 bases and 6 bases respectively, with 19 bases between them. This CDR3 is built from 13 residues. From germline, CDR1 is MNHNS and CDR2 SASEGT. The CDR3 protein is CATGLSGALEQYF. The CDR3 nucleotides read TGTGCCACCGGACTATCGGGGGCTCTCGAGCAGTACTTC.

The rearrangement links TRBV20-1 to TRBJ1-1, with 7 bases aligning to TRBD1. With 0 bases clipped from V and 4 bases from J, the junction kept 14 bases outside the gene matches. Germline CDR1 and CDR2: DFQATT and SNEGSKA (reference sequence). CDR3 size: 17 residues. CDR3 in amino acids: CSARDSGTDPWGTEAFF. The CDR3 coding sequence is TGCAGTGCTAGAGATTCAGGGACAGATCCATGGGGCACTGAAGCTTTCTTT.

V and J are TRBV6-5 and TRBJ2-1, with 12 bases fitting TRBD1. The CDR3 is 15 residues long. CDR1 MNHEY and CDR2 SVGAGI come from the germline V gene. V shed 5 bases, J shed 8 bases, and the junction held 7 bases outside the gene matches. CDR3 region: CASSHPGQGAYEQFF. In DNA form, the CDR3 reads TGTGCCAGCAGTCATCCGGGACAGGGGGCCTATGAGCAGTTCTTC.

This chain uses TRBV6-5 with TRBJ1-1; 8 positions agree with TRBD1. The CDR3 extends over 14 amino acids. J gave up 8 bases and V 4 bases, and 9 bases lay outside the gene matches. Germline values: CDR1 MNHEY, CDR2 SVGAGI. In DNA form, the CDR3 reads TGTGCCAGCAGTTTCCAGGACAGGGTGTCCGAAGCTTTCTTT. Its protein is CASSFQDRVSEAFF.

The chain carries TRBV19 and TRBJ2-1; 13 nucleotides agree with TRBD2. This CDR3 has 16 residues. Trimming took 3 bases from V and 4 from J; bases not matched to a gene: 3. Germline lookup yields CDR1 LNHDA and CDR2 SQIVND (reference sequence). This CDR3 is CASSITSGGGYNEQFF. The CDR3 DNA reads as TGTGCCAGTAGTATCACTAGCGGGGGGGGGTACAATGAGCAGTTCTTC.

This clonotype has ten or more counts. The J gene is TRBJ2-1, the V gene TRBV7-6; D is tentatively TRBD1 or TRBD2 (6 bases each). The CDR3 spans 16 residues. The V end was cut by 1 base, the J end by 4 bases, with 14 bases between. Germline CDR1 reads SGHVS; CDR2 reads FNYEAQ. The CDR3: CASSLGPGGPYNEQFF. In DNA, the CDR3 is TGTGCCAGCAGCTTAGGCCCTGGGGGGCCTTACAATGAGCAGTTCTTC. The full variable domain, completed using reference TRBV7-6 and TRBJ2-1, is GAGVSQSPRYKVTKRGQDVALRCDPISGHVSLYWYRQALGQGPEFLTYFNYEAQQDKSGLPNDRFSAERPEGSISTLTIQRTEQRDSAMYRCASSLGPGGPYNEQFFGPGTRLTVL.

This clonotype was seen a few times. The rearrangement uses TRBV6-2 or TRBV6-3 and TRBJ1-1, with a tentative D call TRBD1 (5 bases). Trimming removed 0 bases at V and 6 bases at J, with 8 bases between. The length of the CDR3 is 13 residues. Germline assignment: CDR1 MNHEY and CDR2 SVGEGT. The CDR3: CASSYSQGAEAFF. In DNA form, the CDR3 reads TGTGCCAGCAGTTACTCACAAGGGGCTGAAGCTTTCTTT.

This clonotype was counted ten times or more. This sequence joins TRBV12-3 or TRBV12-4 and TRBJ1-5, with 7 bases that match TRBD1. V lost 4 bases, J lost 5 bases, and 8 bases stayed unmatched. The CDR3 consists of 15 residues. The CDR3 reads CASSSHRGRDQPQHF. The CDR3 nucleotides are TGTGCCAGCAGTTCGCACAGGGGTCGCGATCAGCCCCAGCATTTT.

This CDR3 is CANMVGAKNTEAFF. Here the CDR3 DNA reads TGTGCCAACATGGTAGGAGCGAAGAACACTGAAGCTTTCTTT. The V and J genes are TRBV6-1 and TRBJ1-1, with D uncertain. Germline loops: CDR1 MNHNS, CDR2 SASEGT. Trimming removed 10 bases from V and 1 base from J, with 16 bases in between. The CDR3 is 14 amino acids.

Points on this clonotype: An end of the junction differs from the germline gene, which may be a read error. This chain uses TRBV7-2 with TRBJ1-3, with D perhaps TRBD1 (6 bases). CDR3 length: 19 residues. Germline CDR1 reads SGHTA; CDR2 reads FQGNSA. The CDR3: CANSLEGDLRGFSGNTIYF. CDR3 sequence (DNA): TGTGCCAACAGCTTAGAGGGGGACCTCCGCGGGTTCTCTGGAAACACCATATATTTT.

The V call is TRBV19, the J call TRBJ2-1; D is ambiguous. The germline V and J ends were trimmed by 3 bases and 11 bases, with 20 bases remaining between them. The germline V gene encodes CDR1 LNHDA and CDR2 SQIVND (reference sequence). The CDR3 is 15 amino acids. The CDR3 DNA follows: TGTGCCAGTAGTATCGACGTCGGAGAAGAGAGGAAGCAGTTCTTC. It yields the protein CASSIDVGEERKQFF. Full variable domain (rest looked up from reference TRBV19 and TRBJ2-1): DGGITQSPKYLFRKEGQNVTLSCEQNLNHDAMYWYRQDPGQGLRLIYYSQIVNDFQKGDIAEGYSVSREKKESFPLTVTSAQKNPTAFYLCASSIDVGEERKQFFGPGTRLTVL.

The chain is built from TRBV2 and TRBJ2-1; D call uncertain. Trimming shortened V by 5 bases and J by 8 bases, and 10 bases separated the two germline ends. The germline V gene has CDR1 SNHLY and CDR2 FYNNEI. The CDR3 runs 12 residues. CDR3 in DNA: TGTGCCAGCAGTTTGAACGACCATGAGCAGTTCTTC. Its translation is CASSLNDHEQFF. The full variable domain, in which reference TRBV2 and TRBJ2-1 provide the parts outside the CDR3, is EPEVTQTPSHQVTQMGQEVILRCVPISNHLYFYWYRQILGQKVEFLVSFYNNEISEKSEIFDDQFSVERPDGSNFTLKIRSTKLEDSAMYFCASSLNDHEQFFGPGTRLTVL.

This clonotype was observed at least ten times. The rearrangement joins TRBV28 to TRBJ1-6; the match to TRBD1 covers 8 bases. The V and J ends lost 6 bases and 6 bases, in that order; junction bases with no gene match: 4. The germline V gene has CDR1 MDHEN and CDR2 SYDVKM. CDR3 length equals 14 residues. This CDR3 reads CASRFRGRNSPLHF. CDR3 DNA: TGTGCCAGCAGATTCAGGGGGCGTAATTCACCCCTCCACTTT. The variable domain in full, completed from reference TRBV28 and TRBJ1-6, reads DVKVTQSSRYLVKRTGEKVFLECVQDMDHENMFWYRQDPGLGLRLIYFSYDVKMKEKGDIPEGYSVSREKKERFSLILESASTNQTSMYLCASRFRGRNSPLHFGNGTRLTVT.